This T cell receptor beta chain was observed in a study of blood T cell repertoires in COVID-19. Per the original methods: Estimation of nucleated cell counts was performed using reference gene primer amplification. Only in-frame clones appear in the TCRdb table, and some are missing; sequencing was by immunoSEQ multiplex PCR. V and J calls and clone size come straight from that table; D and trimming were deduced from the DNA. The sample lists nearly 70,000 clones; 75% to 95% were seen once. J was trimmed by 7 bases and V by 8 bases; bases with no gene match: 11. CDR1 is MNHNY and CDR2 is SVGAGI in the germline V gene (reference sequence). The CDR3 is 14 residues long.

Sequencing used peripheral blood. This clonotype originated in a man in his forties or fifties with COVID-19, enrolled during active disease. V gene TRBV6-6 combines with J gene TRBJ1-5; 7 bases fit TRBD1. The CDR3 nucleotides read TGTGCCAGCGAAAGAACTACAGGGGAACAGCCCCAGCATTTT. It translates to CASERTTGEQPQHF.